This T cell receptor beta chain was documented in a study of OX40 agonist ivuxolimab in advanced cancers. Study-level information: Patients were treated with ivuxolimab, an agonistic anti-OX40 (CD134) antibody.

The sampling schedule covered blood at baseline, cycle 4 day 1, and cycle 7 day 1. This clone was detected only a few times. The germline V and J ends were trimmed by 8 bases and 0 bases, with 13 bases remaining between them. The CDR3 has 13 amino acids. From germline, CDR1 is SQVTM and CDR2 ANQGSEA. TCRdb keeps only in-frame clones here, not all; method: immunoSEQ multiplex PCR. The table lists 55,000 to 95,000 clones, approximately 86% of them singletons. The rearrangement links TRBV29-1 to TRBJ1-1; maybe TRBD1 (5 bases). Sequenced here: CD4+ or CD8+ T cells sorted from blood, sampled in a trial of the OX40 agonist ivuxolimab. The sequence derives from an adult with an advanced solid tumor such as melanoma, head and neck, liver or kidney cancer. DNA for the CDR3: TGCAGCCTCCACAGGACTATGAACACTGAAGCTTTCTTT. Amino acid sequence: CSLHRTMNTEAFF.